This TCR beta chain was obtained from a study of cytomegalovirus exposure and HLA in healthy donors. The overall study: Of more than 350 genotyped donors, 81% clustered with self-reported Caucasian donors. Study-wide results and limits: The productive fraction for most TCR beta V segments was about 90% or about 30% in an earlier analysis. Most likely, a cluster of highly shared sequence variants arose as a sequencing artifact.

The PCR had 60 Vbeta and 13 Jbeta primers. Profiled with immunoSEQ multiplex PCR; TCRdb holds only in-frame clones, not every one. Of more than 150,000 clones in the sample, roughly 82% were seen once. The V and J ends lost 4 bases and 5 bases respectively, with 11 bases between them. This CDR3 contains 13 residues. Germline values: CDR1 MGHDK, CDR2 SYGVNS. For this clone: Antigen specificity is unknown.

All the people who gave samples were healthy bone marrow donors. This TCR was recovered from a woman in her 50s in good health and CMV-seropositive. Specimen: PBMCs. The chain carries TRBV25-1 and TRBJ1-2, with D possibly TRBD1 on 5 matching bases. The CDR3 reads CASSVTEDYGYTF. The CDR3 DNA follows: TGTGCCAGCAGTGTGACAGAAGATTATGGCTACACCTTC.